This T cell receptor (beta chain) originates from a study of beta chain features in type 1 diabetes. Study summary: On cell yields, gender and age, patients and healthy donors were similar. Across all samples, around 98 million sorted cells were examined. Study-level findings and limits: There was a possibility that cDNA sequencing over-represented cells with high TCR expression.

V lost 5 bases and J lost 5; bases outside the gene matches: 7. The CDR3 is made up of 14 amino acids. CDR1 and CDR2 (germline): SQVTM, ANQGSEA. Expressed TCRB transcripts were sequenced because the isolated RNA had all been reverse transcribed beforehand. Each sample of naive, central memory or regulatory T cells had, on average, about 3.57 million reads. The data were produced by immunoSEQ multiplex PCR, yet TCRdb's version contains in-frame clones alone and is incomplete. The table records 240,000 or so clones, about 26% of them present only once. This clone showed up just a few times. Its antigen is not known.

The sequenced material came from central memory CD4+ T cells from blood. The rearrangement links TRBV29-1 to TRBJ2-7; 12 bases are a match to TRBD2. This clonotype was sampled from a man aged 25 to 40 in good health. In DNA, the CDR3 is TGCAGCGTTCGGACTAGCGGGGTGTTTAACGAGCAGTACTTC. It yields the protein CSVRTSGVFNEQYF.